The source of this T cell receptor (beta chain) is a study of beta chain features in type 1 diabetes. The CDR3 is 15 residues long. The trim removed 5 bases at V and 8 bases at J, leaving 14 bases unmatched. The germline CDR1 and CDR2 sequences are SEHNR and FQNEAQ (reference sequence). This clone was counted between two and nine times. Its antigen is not known. TCRB transcripts that were expressed got sequenced, as all of the isolated RNA had been reverse transcribed. Naive, central memory and regulatory T cell samples came to a mean of around 3.5 million reads. Assay used: immunoSEQ multiplex PCR; TCRdb lists only in-frame clones, some missing. The sample comprises more than 55,000 clones, approximately 52% of which are singletons, and roughly 2.5% rests with the top ten. General study points: Compared with healthy donors, patients appeared to share more similar naive, central memory and regulatory TCRB repertoires. Among all four CD4+ subsets, Type 1 diabetes patients had TCRB CDR3s that were moderately but significantly shorter.

The V and J genes are TRBV7-9 and TRBJ1-2; TRBD1 matches 7 bases. The TCR originated in a middle-aged woman with type 1 diabetes. Sequencing was done on a sample of Tregs from blood. CDR3 nucleotide sequence: TGTGCCAGCAGCCCACGGGAGGGGGCCTCGCAAGGCTACACCTTC. Protein sequence: CASSPREGASQGYTF.